This T cell receptor beta chain was documented in a study of cytomegalovirus exposure and HLA in healthy donors. As for the study in general: Clustering assigned 81% of the 350 to 400 genotyped donors to the Caucasian-associated ancestry cluster. Study-wide points: Being productive about 90% or about 30% of the time was typical of most TCR beta V segments in an earlier analysis.

Trimming took 3 bases from V and 1 from J; bases not matched to a gene: 7. CDR1 is SGHDN and CDR2 is FVKESK in the germline V gene. This CDR3 has 16 amino acids. About this clone itself: The antigen remains undetermined.

Primers: 60 Vbeta forward and 13 Jbeta reverse. TCRdb's table, derived via immunoSEQ multiplex PCR, lists solely in-frame clones and lacks some. The repertoire includes 150,000 to 200,000 clones, about four fifths of them detected once, and around 7.2% sits in the top ten. The sample comprised PBMCs. This TCR was recovered from a man younger than 45 in good health and CMV-seropositive. The J gene is TRBJ2-5, the V gene TRBV14; 8 positions match TRBD2. The CDR3 sequence is CASSHGKRGTQETQYF. The CDR3 bases are TGTGCCAGCAGCCACGGAAAGCGGGGGACCCAAGAGACCCAGTACTTC.